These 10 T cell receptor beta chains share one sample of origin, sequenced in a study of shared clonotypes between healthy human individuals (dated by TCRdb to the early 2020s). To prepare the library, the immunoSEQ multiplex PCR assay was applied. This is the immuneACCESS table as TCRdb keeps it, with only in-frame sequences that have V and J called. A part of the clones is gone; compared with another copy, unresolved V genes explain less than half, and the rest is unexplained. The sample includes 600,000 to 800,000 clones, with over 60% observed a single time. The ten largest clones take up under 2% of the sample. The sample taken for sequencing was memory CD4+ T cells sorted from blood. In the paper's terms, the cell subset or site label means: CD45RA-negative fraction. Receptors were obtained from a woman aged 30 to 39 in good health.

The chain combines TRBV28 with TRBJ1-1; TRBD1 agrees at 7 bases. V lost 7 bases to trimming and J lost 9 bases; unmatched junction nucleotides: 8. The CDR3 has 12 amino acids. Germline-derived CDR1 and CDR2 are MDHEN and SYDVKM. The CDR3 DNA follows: TGTGCCAGCAATTCAGGGGGTAGTAAAGCTTTCTTT. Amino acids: CASNSGGSKAFF. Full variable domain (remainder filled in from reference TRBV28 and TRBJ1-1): DVKVTQSSRYLVKRTGEKVFLECVQDMDHENMFWYRQDPGLGLRLIYFSYDVKMKEKGDIPEGYSVSREKKERFSLILESASTNQTSMYLCASNSGGSKAFFGQGTRLTVV.

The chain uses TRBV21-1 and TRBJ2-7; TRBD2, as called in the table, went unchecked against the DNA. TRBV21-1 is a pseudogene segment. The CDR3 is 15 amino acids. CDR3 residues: CASSKESLACYEQYF. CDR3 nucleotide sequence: TGTGCCAGCAGCAAAGAATCTCTAGCGTGCTACGAGCAGTACTTC.

The CDR3 loop reads CASSPRAATNYGYTF. CDR3 coding DNA: TGTGCCAGCAGCCCCCGGGCCGCAACTAACTATGGCTACACCTTC. This chain links TRBV7-2 with TRBJ1-2; D is ambiguous. This CDR3 spans 15 amino acids. V shed 5 bases and J shed 0 bases, with 13 bases lying between them. Germline V lookup: CDR1 SGHTA, CDR2 FQGNSA.

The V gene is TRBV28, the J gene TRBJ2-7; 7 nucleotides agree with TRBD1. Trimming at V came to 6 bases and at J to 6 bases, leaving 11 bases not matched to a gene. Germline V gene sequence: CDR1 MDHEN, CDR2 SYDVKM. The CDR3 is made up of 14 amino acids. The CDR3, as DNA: TGTGCCAGCAGCCGACAGACAGGGCCGGCCGAGCAGTACTTC. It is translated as CASSRQTGPAEQYF.

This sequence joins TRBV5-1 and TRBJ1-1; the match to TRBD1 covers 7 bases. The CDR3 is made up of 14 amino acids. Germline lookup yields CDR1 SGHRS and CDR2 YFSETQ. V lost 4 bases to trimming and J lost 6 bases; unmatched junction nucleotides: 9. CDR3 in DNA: TGCGCCAGCAGCGGGCCCCCGACAGGGTCTGAAGCTTTCTTT. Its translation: CASSGPPTGSEAFF. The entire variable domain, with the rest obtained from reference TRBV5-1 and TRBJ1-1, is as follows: KAGVTQTPRYLIKTRGQQVTLSCSPISGHRSVSWYQQTPGQGLQFLFEYFSETQRNKGNFPGRFSGRQFSNSRSEMNVSTLELGDSALYLCASSGPPTGSEAFFGQGTRLTVV.

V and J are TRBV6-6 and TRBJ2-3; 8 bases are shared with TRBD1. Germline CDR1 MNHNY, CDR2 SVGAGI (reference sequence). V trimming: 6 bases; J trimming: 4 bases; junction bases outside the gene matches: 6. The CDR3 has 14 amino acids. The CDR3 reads CASSLTGEADTQYF. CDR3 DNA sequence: TGTGCCAGCAGCCTGACAGGGGAAGCAGATACGCAGTATTTT.

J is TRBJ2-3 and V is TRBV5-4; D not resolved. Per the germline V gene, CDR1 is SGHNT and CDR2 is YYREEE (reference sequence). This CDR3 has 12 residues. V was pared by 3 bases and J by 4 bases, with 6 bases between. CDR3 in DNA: TGTGCCAGCAGCTCTAGGTCAGATACGCAGTATTTT. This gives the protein CASSSRSDTQYF. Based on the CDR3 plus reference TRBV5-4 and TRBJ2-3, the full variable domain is ETGVTQSPTHLIKTRGQQVTLRCSSQSGHNTVSWYQQALGQGPQFIFQYYREEENGRGNFPPRFSGLQFPNYSSELNVNALELDDSALYLCASSSRSDTQYFGPGTRLTVL.

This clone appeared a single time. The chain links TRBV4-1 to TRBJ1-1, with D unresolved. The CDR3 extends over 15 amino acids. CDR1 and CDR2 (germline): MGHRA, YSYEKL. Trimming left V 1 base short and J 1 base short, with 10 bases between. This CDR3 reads CASSQAPVRNTEAFF. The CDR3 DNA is TGCGCCAGCAGCCAAGCACCAGTGAGGAACACTGAAGCTTTCTTT.

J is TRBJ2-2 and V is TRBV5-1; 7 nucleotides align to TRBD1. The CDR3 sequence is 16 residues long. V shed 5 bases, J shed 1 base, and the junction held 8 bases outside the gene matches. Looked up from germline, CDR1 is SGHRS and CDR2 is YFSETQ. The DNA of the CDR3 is TGCGCCAGCAGAACTTCTACAGGGGTGAACACCGGGGAGCTGTTTTTT. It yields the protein CASRTSTGVNTGELFF.

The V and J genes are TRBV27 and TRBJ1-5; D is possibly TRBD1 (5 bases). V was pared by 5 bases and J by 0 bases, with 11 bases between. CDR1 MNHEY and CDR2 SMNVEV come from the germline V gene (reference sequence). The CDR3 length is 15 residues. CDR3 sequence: CASSPQGYSNQPQHF. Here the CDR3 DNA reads TGTGCCAGCAGTCCCCAGGGATATAGCAATCAGCCCCAGCATTTT.